This passage covers 19 T cell receptor beta chains from one sample sequenced in a study of neoadjuvant anti-PD-1 for oral cavity cancer. Clones were sequenced by immunoSEQ multiplex PCR, and TCRdb holds only the in-frame ones, with some missing. The sample records tens of thousands of clones, 70% to 85% being singletons. The sample was PBMCs, taken before nivolumab (anti-PD-1) treatment. Receptors were obtained from a person aged 35-79 years with oral cavity squamous cell carcinoma.

With respect to this clone: Other nucleotide sequences in the sample specify the same CDR3. The gene calls are TRBV6-1 and TRBJ2-2, with D unresolved. This CDR3 has 13 residues. The V end was cut by 6 bases, the J end by 0 bases, with 5 bases between. In germline, CDR1 is MNHNS, CDR2 SASEGT. DNA for the CDR3: TGTGCCAGCAGGGCCCCGAACACCGGGGAGCTGTTTTTT. This translates into CASRAPNTGELFF.

This sequence joins TRBV6-1 and TRBJ1-4; D gene uncertain. CDR3 length: 14 amino acids. Trimming left V 5 bases short and J 0 bases short, with 7 bases between. The germline CDR1 and CDR2 sequences are MNHNS and SASEGT. In nucleotides, the CDR3 is TGTGCCAGCAGTAGACAAGCAACTAATGAAAAACTGTTTTTT. It is translated as CASSRQATNEKLFF.

The rearrangement joins TRBV11-2 to TRBJ1-4; 8 bases are a match to TRBD1. V gave up 5 bases and J gave up 2 bases; unmatched junction bases: 7. This CDR3 has 16 residues. Germline CDR1 reads SGHAT; CDR2 reads FQNNGV. CDR3 DNA sequence: TGTGCCAGCAGCGCTCAGGGGGCGAGCACTAATGAAAAACTGTTTTTT. Translated, it gives CASSAQGASTNEKLFF.

V gene TRBV4-1 combines with J gene TRBJ1-4; TRBD1 is a possible D gene (5 bases). Germline values: CDR1 MGHRA, CDR2 YSYEKL. This CDR3 comprises 17 residues. V lost 4 bases and J 4 bases, leaving 19 bases between the germline ends. CDR3 protein: CASSPGRGERGNEKLFF. As DNA, the CDR3 is TGCGCCAGCAGCCCAGGACGAGGGGAACGGGGTAATGAAAAACTGTTTTTT.

This sequence joins TRBV7-3 and TRBJ2-3, with D possibly TRBD2 on 6 matching bases. The germline V gene encodes CDR1 SGHTA and CDR2 FQGTGA. The CDR3 covers 13 residues. Between the trimmed V and J ends, which lost 7 bases and 4 bases, there was a span of 12 bases. CDR3 sequence (DNA): TGTGCCAGCACGCTCACGGGGGCAGATACGCAGTATTTT. It encodes CASTLTGADTQYF. Full variable domain (remainder filled in from reference TRBV7-3 and TRBJ2-3): GAGVSQTPSNKVTEKGKYVELRCDPISGHTALYWYRQSLGQGPEFLIYFQGTGAADDSGLPNDRFFAVRPEGSVSTLKIQRTERGDSAVYLCASTLTGADTQYFGPGTRLTVL.

The rearrangement uses TRBV15 and TRBJ1-5; TRBD1 matches 7 bases. J gave up 2 bases and V 4 bases, and 2 bases lay outside the gene matches. Germline assignment: CDR1 LNHNV and CDR2 YYDKDF (reference sequence). CDR3 length: 14 residues. The CDR3 DNA reads TGTGCCACCAGCAACAGGGGCGGCAATCAGCCCCAGCATTTT. Its protein product is CATSNRGGNQPQHF.

J is TRBJ1-1 and V is TRBV30; no clear D gene. Germline V CDR1 and CDR2: GTSNPN, SVGIG (reference sequence). This CDR3 is built from 13 residues. The ends were cut back, 5 bases at V and 1 base at J, with 11 bases in the middle. The CDR3 DNA sequence: TGTGCCTGGGTAGGGCAGTCGAACACTGAAGCTTTCTTT. Amino acid sequence: CAWVGQSNTEAFF.

The chain links TRBV29-1 to TRBJ2-7; D is undetermined. Trimming took 3 bases from V and 1 from J, leaving 13 bases between them. There are 14 residues in the CDR3. The germline CDR1 and CDR2 sequences are SQVTM and ANQGSEA. CDR3: CSVDNPERSYEQYF. CDR3 nucleotide sequence: TGCAGCGTTGATAACCCCGAGAGATCCTACGAGCAGTACTTC.

The J gene is TRBJ2-5, the V gene TRBV4-2, with D uncertain. Trimming pared 0 bases from V and 5 bases from J, leaving 13 bases between. This CDR3 is 15 amino acids long. Germline V gene sequence: CDR1 LGHNA, CDR2 YNFKEQ. CDR3: CASSQDYGVGETQYF. DNA for the CDR3: TGTGCCAGCAGCCAAGATTATGGGGTTGGGGAGACCCAGTACTTC.

The rearrangement uses TRBV2 and TRBJ2-5; either TRBD1 or TRBD2 may supply D (5 bases each). Germline CDR1 is SNHLY and CDR2 is FYNNEI. CDR3 size: 13 residues. V lost 2 bases and J lost 5, with 9 bases in between. CDR3 loop: CASSEQGVETQYF. CDR3 in DNA: TGTGCCAGCAGTGAACAGGGAGTGGAGACCCAGTACTTC.

The chain joins TRBV2 to TRBJ2-5, with 7 positions matching TRBD2. The CDR3 length is 16 residues. The germline CDR1 and CDR2 sequences are SNHLY and FYNNEI. V shed 0 bases, J shed 5 bases, and the junction held 9 bases outside the gene matches. CDR3 in amino acids: CASSEAGAGERETQYF. The CDR3 nucleotides are TGTGCCAGCAGTGAAGCAGGTGCGGGAGAACGGGAGACCCAGTACTTC.

This clone occurred a few times. CDR3 protein: CASSPAIKRTGTVETQYF. In DNA form, the CDR3 reads TGTGCCAGCAGTCCAGCCATCAAACGGACAGGCACCGTAGAGACCCAGTACTTC. V usage is TRBV2 and J usage is TRBJ2-5; TRBD1 agrees at 7 bases. V lost 5 bases to trimming and J lost 4 bases; unmatched junction nucleotides: 19. CDR1 is SNHLY, CDR2 FYNNEI, per germline. The CDR3 is 18 residues long.

This chain connects TRBV5-3 to TRBJ1-1, with no clear D. TRBV5-3 is an ORF, and what it does is uncertain. The V and J ends lost 4 bases and 6 bases respectively, with 13 bases between them. The CDR3 has 13 residues. The CDR3 here is CARSTTPEPEAFF. CDR3 nucleotides: TGTGCCAGAAGCACGACGCCGGAGCCTGAAGCTTTCTTT.

The V and J genes are TRBV9 and TRBJ2-5; TRBD1 aligns across 11 bases. Trimming removed 0 bases from V and 1 base from J; junction bases left unmatched: 5. CDR1 and CDR2 from the germline V gene are SGDLS and YYNGEE. The length of the CDR3 is 17 residues. The CDR3 protein is CASSVGIGTGGQETQYF. CDR3 DNA: TGTGCCAGCAGCGTAGGTATAGGGACAGGGGGCCAAGAGACCCAGTACTTC.

The rearrangement uses TRBV14 and TRBJ2-7; maybe TRBD1 (5 bases). Germline V gene sequence: CDR1 SGHDN, CDR2 FVKESK. CDR3 length equals 13 residues. Trimming removed 5 bases at V and 6 bases at J, with 14 bases between. The CDR3 sequence is CASSFLRGTEQYF. CDR3 bases: TGTGCCAGCAGCTTCCTAAGGGGAACCGAGCAGTACTTC. The whole variable domain, filled in from reference TRBV14 and TRBJ2-7, reads EAGVTQFPSHSVIEKGQTVTLRCDPISGHDNLYWYRRVMGKEIKFLLHFVKESKQDESGMPNNRFLAERTGGTYSTLKVQPAELEDSGVYFCASSFLRGTEQYFGPGTRLTVT.

Regarding this clone: Germline and junction disagree at one end, which may indicate a read error. CDR3 DNA: TGTGCTAGCAGGTCATACCGGGTCCTATACCAGCAGTACTTC. The encoded protein is CASRSYRVLYQQYF. The chain uses TRBV7-7 and TRBJ2-7; D is unclear. CDR3 size: 14 residues. The germline CDR1 and CDR2 sequences are SSHAT and FNYEAQ (reference sequence).

In its sample, this clone was seen once. Mismatch with germline at one junction end may stem from a read error. V and J are TRBV10-3 and TRBJ1-3, with D maybe TRBD1 (5 bases). The V gene's germline CDR1 is ENHRY and CDR2 SYGVKD. The CDR3 contains 13 residues. CDR3 amino acids: CAISVGVGDTIYF. DNA of the CDR3: TGTGCCATCTCCGTGGGGGTTGGAGACACCATATATTTT.

The chain has TRBV10-3 and TRBJ1-1, with 9 positions matching TRBD1. V was pared by 6 bases and J by 6 bases, with 8 bases of the junction left unmatched. The CDR3 contains 14 residues. The germline V gene has CDR1 ENHRY and CDR2 SYGVKD. This CDR3 reads CAISPGQGNSEAFF. The CDR3 DNA reads as TGTGCCATCAGCCCGGGACAGGGAAATTCTGAAGCTTTCTTT.

The count of this clone is one. The chain links TRBV5-6 to TRBJ1-5; 8 bases are a match to TRBD1. This CDR3 has 15 amino acids. Germline CDR1 reads SGHDT; CDR2 reads YYEEEE. With V trimmed by 6 bases and J by 4 bases, 9 bases remained unmatched. The CDR3 region is CASNSRQGPNQPQHF. Here the CDR3 DNA reads TGTGCCAGCAACTCGAGACAGGGGCCTAATCAGCCCCAGCATTTT.